This TCR beta chain was captured by sequencing in a study of control samples from healthy donors and cancer patients (dated by TCRdb to 2018 to 2021). Library method: the immunoSEQ multiplex PCR assay. TCRdb carries this immuneACCESS record with in-frame sequences only. Its versions omit some clonotypes, under half of them owing to an unresolved V gene in the studies checked, with the rest unexplained. For this sample the table gives 98,000 or so clones, of which approximately 84% were detected only once. The ten biggest clones cover about 7% of the sample. V loses 6 bases at its end and J loses 4 bases; junction bases beyond the gene matches: 7. Its CDR3 holds 15 amino acids, cysteine through phenylalanine. The DNA shown is the 45-base CDR3, in frame from base 1. Based on the germline V gene, the CDR1 and CDR2 sequences are SGHRS and YFSETQ. As for this clone: Its antigen target is currently unknown. No much larger clone exists at a distance of one base, and base qualities are not known.

The sequenced sample consisted of blood. This chain is built from TRBV5-1 and TRBJ2-2; 9 of the junction bases match TRBD1. This sequence originates from a man between 18 and 29 years old in good health. The CDR3 sequence is CASTRGTGSTGELFF. The DNA sequence follows: TGCGCCAGCACCCGAGGGACAGGGAGCACCGGGGAGCTGTTTTTT.